This TCR beta chain was captured in a study of cytomegalovirus exposure and HLA in healthy donors (dated by TCRdb to the late 2010s). For the wider study: An earlier analysis of approximately 600 of the donors reported roughly 300 Gb of sequence data and around 110 million unique TCR beta sequences from about 200 million T cells. Roughly 300 gigabases of sequencing data and approximately 84 million unique TCR sequences were included in an early release covering roughly 600 HLA-typed donors. The genetic ancestry cluster associated with self-reported Caucasian donors included over 80% of the 300 to 400 genotyped donors. The study aimed to test whether signatures of past pathogen exposure could be identified by cataloging public T cell receptors. The T cell repertoires of around 670 subjects were profiled by immunosequencing and related to cytomegalovirus serostatus. A separate validation cohort of 100 to 150 different subjects was used in addition to the approximately 610-subject first cohort. High-throughput TCR immunosequencing, statistical association of individual TCRs with disease status, and machine learning were combined to predict cytomegalovirus infection status. In a later analysis, previously published TCR beta repertoires from 600 to 850 donors were re-analyzed and high-resolution HLA genotyping was added so that TCR occurrence patterns could be studied. In the later analysis, no new phenotypic data were used to find candidate immune exposures; instead, reliance was placed on TCR beta sequences and their occurrence across donors. In an earlier analysis of 587 of the donors, high-throughput TCR beta sequencing was used to judge whether each TCR beta V gene segment behaved as functional or pseudogenic. Donor age, sex, ethnicity and CMV serostatus were compiled alongside the repertoire data. Genome-wide SNP genotypes for about 55% of the roughly 670 donors were used in a later genetic analysis, which treated that subset as a discovery cohort. All discovery cohort repertoires had been generated using a single sequencing platform. Class I and class II HLA loci were covered by the typing at four-digit resolution. The number of donors typed differed by locus, with roughly 629-640 for A, B, C, DRB1 and DQB1, 522 for DQA1, 600 to 610 for DPA1, and some 450 for DPB1. Roughly five DR-DQ haplotypes were treated as single units for association and clustering because of strong linkage in the cohort. Across under 500 genotyped donors of the cohort, an average of approximately 200,000 unique TCR beta nucleotide sequences per donor were sequenced, and approximately 17% of those sequences were non-productive.

CDR1 SEHNR and CDR2 FQNEAQ are derived from the germline V gene (reference sequence). The CDR3 spans 16 residues, from the cysteine through the phenylalanine. Only the CDR3 DNA stays, 48 bases, in frame from base 1. What the study reported, not specific to this receptor: Linkage disequilibrium might explain the correlated functional status among segregating V segments, but an unknown experimental factor could not be ruled out. A later analysis found that HLA-associated TCR beta chains were more clonally expanded and had lower generation probabilities than equally common non-associated chains. Because HLA typing was unavailable for some donors at each locus, only the typed subset was used in association tests. Over 15 rarely observed V segments, including chromosome 9 orphons, were excluded from the earlier analysis of about 600 of the donors because counts were too low. In this cohort, only TCR beta chains were sequenced, and detectable features were limited by the absence of alpha or paired-chain data. In both the original and validation cohorts, the classifier was reported to diagnose cytomegalovirus status with high specificity and sensitivity. A further reported finding was that TCR beta sequences accurately predicted the HLA-A and HLA-B alleles for most subjects in the first cohort. In a later analysis, the rate of TCR association differed among HLA loci, with DRB1 alleles having the most associated TCRs and HLA-C alleles having the fewest. It was suggested by the authors that the approach could potentially be generalized to other disease states and immunological phenotypes. Broadly in line with IMGT annotations, most TCR beta V segments showed up in productive rearrangements about 90% or about 30% of the time in an earlier analysis of several hundred of the donors. In a later genetic analysis, fewer N-insertions in productive TCRs were reported among donors in an Asian-associated ancestry cluster than the roughly 700-donor mean. Presence/absence analyses assumed roughly uniform sequencing depth across donors, an assumption that may not hold. Immune exposure information for the cohort was limited to CMV serostatus. Most TCR sequences were seen in very few donors, while some public TCRs were found in many individuals. According to a later analysis, parvovirus B19, influenza, CMV and Epstein-Barr virus appeared linked to several top co-occurrence clusters. In the study, some 180 TCR beta chains were listed as associated with cytomegalovirus. In a later analysis, some 17,000 TCR beta sequences were associated with specific HLA alleles at a false discovery rate of 0.05. The sequencing pipeline was judged likely to have produced a cluster of highly shared sequence variants as a technical artifact. In vitro tests confirmed that a few of the cytomegalovirus-associated TCR beta chains recognize cytomegalovirus antigens. Strong co-occurrence of HLA alleles, especially DR and DQ, made assigning TCR associations to individual alleles difficult. V-gene and J-gene trimming of TCR beta chains was associated with a missense DCLRE1C variant in a later genetic analysis, and the association was replicated in an independent cohort. Some IMGT-functional V segments, including TRBV6-2 and TRBV6-3, could not be told apart with the 87-base-pair reads, so those segments were excluded. In a later analysis, most CMV-associated TCR beta chains were found to appear HLA-restricted, with HLA associations seemingly driven largely by CMV exposure.

Points on this clone: What this receptor recognizes is not known. Compared with germline, one end of the junction differs, possibly owing to a read error.

The library was made by the immunoSEQ multiplex PCR assay. For the multiplex PCR, a mixture combining 60 forward primers for TCR Vbeta segments and 13 reverse primers for TCR Jbeta segments was used. A multiplex PCR assay on genomic DNA amplified the CDR3 region of rearranged TCR beta genes. The Illumina HiSeq System was used to sequence the amplified TCR beta libraries as 87-base-pair reads. As for how the authors treated the data: A later analysis counted tens of millions of unique TCR beta chains across the 666 repertoires, and 9.5 million to 11 million of these chains were shared by at least two donors. Raw reads were error-corrected and collapsed into unique sequences with a nearest-neighbor algorithm that merged closely related sequences to remove PCR and sequencing errors. CDR3 sequences were aligned to IMGT reference sequences to assign V, D and J gene segments. For a sequence to be retained, at least a six-nucleotide match to both a V gene segment and a J gene segment was required. Rearrangements were classified as productive when the CDR3 lacked stop codons and remained in frame with V and J, and all other rearrangements were classified as non-productive. CDR3 was defined by IMGT convention, running from the second conserved V-encoded cysteine to the conserved J-encoded phenylalanine. The earlier analysis of 550 to 650 of the donors excluded any sequence lacking an unambiguous match to a single V gene segment. In an earlier analysis of approximately 500 of the donors, a V segment was called functional when productive rearrangements were above 56.7%, and segregating when the standard deviation between donors exceeded 5%. A statistical classification framework was built for diagnosing cytomegalovirus status from the catalog of TCR beta chain sequences. A later analysis assigned V and J genes by comparing TCR nucleotide sequences with IMGT/GENE-DB human TR gene sequences. Using the TCRdist pipeline, a later analysis assigned CDR3 sequences along with most-parsimonious VDJ recombination scenarios. In a later analysis, each TCR beta chain was defined by its CDR3 amino acid sequence together with its V-gene family, and reads without a unique V-gene family were excluded. As a way to deal with suspected cross-contamination and a sequencing artifact, a later analysis dropped hundreds of nucleotide sequences that were highly shared and had low generation probability. For each public chain, a later analysis derived a clonal expansion index from normalized ranks of inferred template counts within each repertoire. Generation probabilities in a later analysis came from a VDJ recombination model fitted to out-of-frame rearrangements, and those results were checked against IGoR. In a later analysis, TCR-TCR, TCR-HLA and TCR-CMV co-occurrence was scored with hypergeometric tests, and a repertoire-size bias correction was applied to TCR pairs. False discovery rates were estimated in a later analysis by permuting HLA or CMV assignments 20 times. In a later analysis, co-occurring TCRs were grouped with DBSCAN, and TCRdist sequence similarity was added when clustering was performed within HLA-allele-positive subsets. Repertoires with fewer than 30,000 or more than 120,000 public chains were left out of co-occurrence clustering, as were roughly five repertoires with anomalous nucleotide sharing. Drawn from immuneACCESS, this table holds only the in-frame rearrangements with V and J called that TCRdb kept. Clones are partly lost; checked studies trace under half to an unresolved V gene and leave the rest unexplained. The V and J calls and clone size come from that table; D and trimming were worked out from the DNA. Here the sample has 110,000 to 150,000 clones; 70% to 80% occur a single time. The ten top clones hold around 1.5% of the sample.

The cohort comprised hundreds of healthy bone marrow donors. At the time of sampling, every cohort member was nominally healthy, though immune exposures that went unrecorded were likely present. The donor tested CMV seronegative, placing the donor among the roughly 350 seronegative members of the cohort. A peripheral blood sample was collected from each donor, and TCR beta sequencing was performed on peripheral blood mononuclear cells. The Qiagen DNeasy Blood Extraction Kit was used to extract genomic DNA from the blood cell samples. The receptor was derived from a female donor in good health and CMV-seronegative. Sample: PBMCs. The chain was built from TRBV7-9 and TRBJ2-5, with 9 bases in between that match TRBD1. DNA sequence: TGTTCCAGCAGCTCAGAGGAGGGACAGGGTAGGGAGACCCAGTACTTC. It codes for CSSSSEEGQGRETQYF.